These 4 T cell receptor beta chains came from one sample sequenced in a study of response to subunit inactivated influenza vaccine (dated by TCRdb to the late 2010s). Library creation used RT-PCR. Sequencing instrument: Illumina HiSeq 2500. TCRdb reprocessing: public reads trimmed at Q25 with fastp, clones called with MiXCR, in-frame beta chains kept. Entries are consolidated by CDR3 protein sequence, retaining the most common genes and DNA. The sample table contains roughly 650,000 distinct CDR3 sequences; only one count was recorded for around 15% of them. Clones ranked in the top ten supply roughly 7.6% of the sample. Source: PBMCs from blood, taken roughly 2 weeks before vaccination. Receptors were obtained from a man aged 50-60 years who received an inactivated influenza vaccine. Donor details come from another sample of the same person, matched by shared clones.

The J gene is TRBJ2-5, the V gene TRBV4-1; D not certain. The V end lost 1 base, the J end lost 3 bases, and 6 bases lay between the germline ends. Germline V lookup: CDR1 MGHRA, CDR2 YSYEKL. The CDR3 contains 13 residues. The CDR3 nucleotides are TGCGCCAGCAGCCAAGTTTGGAAAGAGACCCAGTACTTC. Translating it yields CASSQVWKETQYF.

This clonotype was seen a few times. The CDR3 reads CASSLKPTGGQVGETQYF. CDR3 in DNA: TGCGCCAGCAGCTTGAAGCCCACAGGGGGCCAGGTTGGGGAGACCCAGTACTTC. This rearrangement joins TRBV5-1 to TRBJ2-5; 9 bases align to TRBD1. In germline, CDR1 is SGHRS, CDR2 YFSETQ. CDR3 size: 18 residues. Germline trimming cut 1 base from V and 5 bases from J; bases unmatched to any gene: 15.

This clonotype occurred a few times. The chain uses TRBV6-5 and TRBJ1-1; D possibly corresponds to TRBD1 (6 bases). The CDR3 contains 17 residues. Between the trimmed V and J ends, which lost 0 bases and 4 bases, there was a span of 18 bases. Germline V gives CDR1 MNHEY, CDR2 SVGAGI. Written as DNA, the CDR3 is TGTGCCAGCAGTTACTCAGGTTTTACGGGGGCGGGCACTGAAGCTTTCTTT. The encoded protein is CASSYSGFTGAGTEAFF.

J is TRBJ2-7 and V is TRBV12-3 or TRBV12-4; D gene ambiguous. Trimming shortened V by 8 bases and J by 4 bases, and 12 bases separated the two germline ends. CDR3 length: 12 amino acids. The CDR3 DNA reads as TGTGCCAGCGGAAAGGTCCGATACGAGCAGTACTTC. Its translation is CASGKVRYEQYF.